The present T cell receptor beta chain was sequenced within a study of cytomegalovirus exposure and HLA in healthy donors. Across the study: Around 83% of around 400 genotyped donors fell in the Caucasian-associated ancestry cluster.

The donors comprised healthy bone marrow donors. Amplification used 60 Vbeta primers and 13 Jbeta primers. Measured with immunoSEQ multiplex PCR; TCRdb has only the in-frame clones, and not every one. The table shows 65,000 to 85,000 clones, with roughly 90% occurring only once. With respect to this clone: What it recognizes is unknown.

The CDR3 runs 15 residues. The trim removed 6 bases at V and 2 bases at J, leaving 6 bases unmatched. Germline V CDR1 and CDR2: SEHNR, FQNEAQ (reference sequence). General study findings and limits: Presence/absence analyses took donor sequencing depth as roughly uniform.

The chain employs TRBV7-9 and TRBJ2-1; 8 positions agree with TRBD2. The sample comprised PBMCs. The clonotype was recovered from a woman in her twenties or thirties in good health and CMV-seronegative. CDR3 sequence: CASRVASGPYNEQFF. CDR3 coding DNA: TGTGCCAGCAGGGTCGCTAGCGGGCCCTACAATGAGCAGTTCTTC.